Following are 17 T cell receptor beta chains from one sample sequenced in a study of blood T cells in healthy people across ages. Primers used in a second PCR of about 6 to 11 cycles were a sample-barcoded 5' primer and a J-beta primer mix. MiXCR, applied by TCRdb to the 5' RACE reads, yields one record per CDR3 protein. The sample yields 920,000 or so distinct CDR3 sequences, 45% seen once. The sample comprised blood. The receptors originated from a woman aged 60-75 years in good health.

This chain joins TRBV27 and TRBJ2-7, with 7 bases lining up with TRBD1. Trimming took 3 bases from V and 0 from J; bases not matched to a gene: 14. Germline V gives CDR1 MNHEY, CDR2 SMNVEV (reference sequence). The CDR3 runs to 18 residues. Here the CDR3 DNA reads TGTGCCAGCAGTTTGGGTTGGACAGGACCTACGAGCTCCTACGAGCAGTACTTC. Translated, it gives CASSLGWTGPTSSYEQYF.

This clonotype appeared a few times. This sequence joins TRBV28 and TRBJ2-5; tentatively, D is TRBD1 or TRBD2 (5 bases each). Trimming shortened V by 8 bases and J by 3 bases, and 13 bases separated the two germline ends. This CDR3 comprises 13 residues. CDR1 and CDR2 from the germline V gene are MDHEN and SYDVKM. This chain's CDR3 is CASWSGTEETQYF. CDR3 DNA: TGTGCCAGCTGGAGTGGGACGGAAGAGACCCAGTACTTC.

This sequence joins TRBV6-4 and TRBJ1-1; 11 bases align to TRBD1. The CDR3 is made up of 16 amino acids. Per the germline V gene, CDR1 is MRHNA and CDR2 is SNTAGT. V shed 4 bases and J 1 base; nucleotides not matched to a gene: 5. The CDR3 DNA reads as TGTGCCAGCAGTGGGACAGGGGGCAGGGGGAACACTGAAGCTTTCTTT. This sequence encodes CASSGTGGRGNTEAFF.

This clonotype was detected a few times. The J gene is TRBJ1-1, the V gene TRBV6-5, with TRBD1 matching 8 bases. The V gene's germline CDR1 is MNHEY and CDR2 SVGAGI. The trim removed 8 bases at V and 0 bases at J, leaving 2 bases unmatched. The CDR3 totals 13 residues. The CDR3 DNA reads TGTGCCAGCTGGACAGGGATGAACACTGAAGCTTTCTTT. It yields the protein CASWTGMNTEAFF.

A remark on this clonotype: Sequence at one end of the junction differs from germline and may be a read error. The rearrangement joins TRBV6-5 to TRBJ1-2; the D is unclear. CDR3 length: 13 residues. CDR1 and CDR2 (germline): MNHEY, SVGAGI. The CDR3 DNA reads TGTGCCAGCAGGTTTGAGGGATTAAATGGCTACATCTTC. Protein product: CASRFEGLNGYIF.

Note on this clonotype: The junction does not match germline at one end; this may be a read error. J is TRBJ2-7 and V is TRBV9, with 9 bases aligning to TRBD2. This CDR3 contains 16 residues. CDR1 is SGDLS, CDR2 YYNGEE, per germline. Here the CDR3 DNA reads TGTGCCGGCAGCGCCGTGACTAGCGGAAATATCTACGAGCAGTACTTC. Its protein product is CAGSAVTSGNIYEQYF.

This clonotype turned up a few times. The chain has TRBV9 and TRBJ2-5; no clear D. Germline V CDR1 and CDR2: SGDLS, YYNGEE. The V and J ends lost 3 bases and 2 bases respectively, with 8 bases between them. The CDR3 runs 13 residues. CDR3 DNA: TGTGCCAGCAGCGGGCAGATACAAGAGACCCAGTACTTC. Translating it yields CASSGQIQETQYF.

This clonotype has a single count. The chain links TRBV9 to TRBJ2-6, with 9 bases lining up with TRBD2. The CDR3 sequence is 19 residues long. V lost 0 bases to trimming and J lost 4 bases; unmatched junction nucleotides: 11. CDR1 is SGDLS and CDR2 is YYNGEE in the germline V gene. CDR3 residues: CASSVALAGDARGANVLTF. CDR3 DNA sequence: TGTGCCAGCAGCGTAGCGTTAGCGGGAGATGCTCGGGGGGCCAACGTCCTGACTTTC.

This clonotype was picked up many times. The chain is built from TRBV29-1 and TRBJ2-3; D gene uncertain. The length of the CDR3 is 9 residues. V was pared by 7 bases and J by 5 bases, with 4 bases between. The germline CDR1 and CDR2 sequences are SQVTM and ANQGSEA. Here the CDR3 DNA reads TGCAGCGACGGAGATACGCAGTATTTT. Translation gives CSDGDTQYF.

The V and J genes are TRBV5-6 and TRBJ1-2; no reliable D call. Trimming removed 3 bases from V and 4 bases from J, with 16 bases in between. The CDR3 loop spans 15 amino acids. Germline-derived CDR1 and CDR2 are SGHDT and YYEEEE. The CDR3 region has the DNA TGTGCCAGCAGCTCGGACGCAAGCCCCGGCTATGGCTACACCTTC. Amino acids: CASSSDASPGYGYTF. The variable domain in full, with the rest retrieved from reference TRBV5-6 and TRBJ1-2, is DAGVTQSPTHLIKTRGQQVTLRCSPKSGHDTVSWYQQALGQGPQFIFQYYEEEERQRGNFPDRFSGHQFPNYSSELNVNALLLGDSALYLCASSSDASPGYGYTFGSGTRLTVV.

This clonotype was detected a few times. The V call is TRBV20-1, the J call TRBJ1-6; possible D gene TRBD1, 5 bases. The germline V gene has CDR1 DFQATT and CDR2 SNEGSKA (reference sequence). V lost 2 bases and J 4 bases, leaving 12 bases between the germline ends. The CDR3 length is 15 residues. The CDR3 DNA is TGCAGTGCTAGAAATACCGGGGCTTATAATTCACCCCTCCACTTT. Translation gives CSARNTGAYNSPLHF.

This clonotype was detected only once. The germline gene is not matched at one end of the junction; a read error may be the cause. The chain joins TRBV12-3 or TRBV12-4 to TRBJ1-6; the D is unclear. The CDR3 has 13 amino acids. The CDR3 DNA is TGTGCCAGCAGACAGACAAGGGAAGGACCCCCCCACTTT. Translation: CASRQTREGPPHF.

This clonotype was recorded a few times. The CDR3 sequence is CASSQEAWGGYTF. The CDR3 DNA follows: TGTGCCAGCAGCCAAGAGGCCTGGGGTGGCTACACCTTC. The V and J genes are TRBV4-2 and TRBJ1-2; D uncertain. The V end lost 0 bases, the J end lost 7 bases, and 9 bases lay between the germline ends. The germline V gene encodes CDR1 LGHNA and CDR2 YNFKEQ. The CDR3 covers 13 residues.

The chain joins TRBV20-1 to TRBJ2-1, with TRBD2 matching 9 bases. CDR3 length: 15 amino acids. V was pared by 5 bases and J by 6 bases, with 11 bases of the junction left unmatched. CDR1 and CDR2 from the germline V gene are DFQATT and SNEGSKA (reference sequence). The CDR3 spells CSAPPNSGRSNEQFF. CDR3 DNA sequence: TGCAGTGCTCCACCTAATAGCGGGAGATCCAATGAGCAGTTCTTC.

V is TRBV29-1 and J is TRBJ2-7; 9 bases align to TRBD2. The germline V gene encodes CDR1 SQVTM and CDR2 ANQGSEA. The CDR3 length is 12 residues. V was clipped by 3 bases and J by 6 bases; unmatched bases: 3. The CDR3 DNA reads TGCAGCGTTGACGCGGGGGGGTTCGAGCAGTACTTC. Its translation: CSVDAGGFEQYF.

This clonotype was picked up a small number of times. One end of the junction varies from germline; a read error may be responsible. V and J are TRBV14 and TRBJ2-7; tentative D call: TRBD2 (6 bases). The CDR3 length is 15 residues. Germline lookup yields CDR1 SGHDN and CDR2 FVKESK. The CDR3 DNA reads as TGTGCCAGCAGTCGCCCGGGACTGGCATCCTCCGAGCAGTACTTC. Protein product: CASSRPGLASSEQYF.

This clonotype has a handful of counts. This chain links TRBV6-1 with TRBJ1-2; 8 bases are a match to TRBD1. V dropped 6 bases and J dropped 7; count of bases not matched to a gene: 13. Germline V gene data show CDR1 as MNHNS and CDR2 as SASEGT. The CDR3 sequence is 15 residues long. The CDR3: CASSFNRGDLGGYTF. DNA of the CDR3: TGTGCCAGCAGCTTTAACAGGGGGGACCTCGGTGGCTACACCTTC.